Below, one T cell receptor beta chain is given with its context. The table came from immunoSEQ multiplex PCR; TCRdb's copy has only in-frame clones and leaves some out. This table has 150,000 to 160,000 clones, over 65% appearing once. The data were obtained in a study of blood T cell repertoires in COVID-19. The CDR3 spans 19 residues. In germline, CDR1 is SGHDN, CDR2 FVKESK. The ends lost 4 bases at V and 0 bases at J; junction bases unmatched: 10. Input material: peripheral blood. The receptor comes from an elderly man with acute or convalescent COVID-19. V is TRBV14 and J is TRBJ2-6, with 9 bases aligning to TRBD2. The DNA of the CDR3 is TGTGCCAGCAGCCGGAATAGCGGGGGAGCACACTCTGGGGCCAACGTCCTGACTTTC. This sequence encodes CASSRNSGGAHSGANVLTF.